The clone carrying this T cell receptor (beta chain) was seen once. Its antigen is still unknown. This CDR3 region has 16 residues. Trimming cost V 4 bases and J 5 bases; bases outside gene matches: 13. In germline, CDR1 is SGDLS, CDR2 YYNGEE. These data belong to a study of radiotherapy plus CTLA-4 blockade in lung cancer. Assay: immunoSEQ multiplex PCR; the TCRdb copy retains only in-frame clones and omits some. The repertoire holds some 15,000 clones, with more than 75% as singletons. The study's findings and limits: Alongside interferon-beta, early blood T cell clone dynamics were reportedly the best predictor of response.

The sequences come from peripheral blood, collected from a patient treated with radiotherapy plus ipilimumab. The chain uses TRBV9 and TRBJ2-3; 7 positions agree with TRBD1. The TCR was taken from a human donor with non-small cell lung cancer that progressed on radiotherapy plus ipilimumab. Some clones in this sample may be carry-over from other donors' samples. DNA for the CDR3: TGTGCCAGCAGCCTCCCTGGGCAGGGGGTAGGAGATACGCAGTATTTT. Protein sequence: CASSLPGQGVGDTQYF.